The TCR beta chain described here comes from a study of blood T cell repertoires in COVID-19. Study-wide background: Specimens from acute and convalescent COVID-19 originated in the United States, Italy and Spain. T cells, B-cell-depleted T cells, or PBMCs provided the cDNA or gDNA that served as material.

Source study methods: Amplification with reference gene primers provided the estimates of nucleated cell counts. Profiled with immunoSEQ multiplex PCR; TCRdb holds only in-frame clones, not every one. V and J calls and clone size come straight from that table; D and trimming were deduced from the DNA. The sample holds about 280,000 clones, about 89% seen once. The V and J ends lost 2 bases and 9 bases, in that order; junction bases with no gene match: 8. The CDR3 consists of 14 residues. Germline V gives CDR1 MNHEY, CDR2 SVGAGI. The chain carries TRBV6-5 and TRBJ2-3; 7 bases align to TRBD2. The TCR comes from a middle-aged man with acute or convalescent COVID-19. Source material: peripheral blood. DNA of the CDR3: TGTGCCAGCAGTTACGGGACTAATTCGGGGACGCAGTATTTT. Protein: CASSYGTNSGTQYF.